Below, 3 T cell receptor beta chains from the same sample are listed, as sequenced in a study of blood T cell repertoires in COVID-19. Repertoires were generated with immunoSEQ multiplex PCR, while TCRdb's copy carries only in-frame clones and drops some. Counted here are 150,000 to 200,000 clones, roughly 86% occurring once; the ten biggest clones make up 2.5% to 3%. The sample was peripheral blood. The origin of the receptors is a woman over 75 with COVID-19, enrolled during active disease.

This clone has only one observation. This chain uses TRBV30 with TRBJ2-7; D might be TRBD1 (5 bases). The CDR3 is 13 amino acids. Germline CDR1 reads GTSNPN; CDR2 reads SVGIG (reference sequence). V was trimmed by 2 bases and J by 2 bases, leaving 10 bases between them. CDR3 protein: CAWSLGQTYEQYF. Written as DNA, the CDR3 is TGTGCCTGGAGTTTGGGGCAGACCTACGAGCAGTACTTC.

This chain connects TRBV7-2 to TRBJ1-4, with a weak D call TRBD1 (6 bases). Trimming stripped 3 bases from V and 7 bases from J, with 12 bases between. The germline gives CDR1 SGHTA, CDR2 FQGNSA. The CDR3 totals 14 residues. In DNA form, the CDR3 reads TGTGCCAGCAGCTTGGGCGGGGGCGGTGAAAAACTGTTTTTT. It specifies CASSLGGGGEKLFF.

This clone showed up just a few times. This chain uses TRBV14 with TRBJ2-7, with TRBD1 as a possible D gene (5 bases). This CDR3 region has 14 residues. Germline V lookup: CDR1 SGHDN, CDR2 FVKESK. V was trimmed by 7 bases and J by 0 bases, leaving 13 bases between them. This CDR3 reads CASTLGHGSYEQYF. In DNA form, the CDR3 reads TGTGCCAGCACATTAGGACACGGCTCCTACGAGCAGTACTTC.